This TCR beta chain was identified in a study of CD8+ T cells in alopecia areata. This clone was counted only a few times. Alopecia areata patients had lesional scalp punch biopsies and peripheral blood taken from them. cDNA prepared by RNA extraction and subsequent reverse transcription served as the template for sequencing. Generated by immunoSEQ multiplex PCR, the TCRdb table keeps only in-frame clones and is missing some. The sample records around 35,000 clones, around 59% being singletons. This CDR3 contains 16 residues. The germline CDR1 and CDR2 sequences are MGHRA and YSYEKL. V gave up 0 bases and J gave up 3 bases; unmatched junction bases: 8.

What was sequenced was NKG2D-high CD8+ T cells sorted from blood. This TCR was sampled from a human donor with alopecia areata. The chain couples TRBV4-1 to TRBJ2-7; 7 positions agree with TRBD1. Here the CDR3 DNA reads TGCGCCAGCAGCCAAGAATCCCGGGACAGACGCTACGAGCAGTACTTC. It is translated as CASSQESRDRRYEQYF.